One and the same sample provided the 31 T cell receptor beta chains below, sequenced in a study of blood T cells in healthy people across ages. Combining a sample-barcoded 5' primer with a J-beta primer mix, a second PCR ran for roughly 7 to 12 cycles. TCRdb re-called the 5' RACE reads through MiXCR, storing one row per CDR3 protein. The data contain 1.5 million to 2 million distinct CDR3 sequences, approximately 30% of them singletons. Sequenced: blood. All receptors derive from a woman aged 25 to 39 in good health.

A few counts support this clonotype. The V call is TRBV5-1, the J call TRBJ2-7, with D possibly TRBD1 on 5 matching bases. The CDR3 covers 17 residues. The germline V gene encodes CDR1 SGHRS and CDR2 YFSETQ. Trimming left V 4 bases short and J 2 bases short, with 22 bases between. CDR3 in amino acids: CASSPSRGGALPYEQYF. The CDR3 nucleotides are TGCGCCAGCAGCCCGTCCCGTGGTGGGGCCCTGCCCTACGAGCAGTACTTC.

This clonotype was recorded at least ten times. The chain combines TRBV18 with TRBJ1-1; a possible D gene is TRBD1 (5 bases). V was shortened by 8 bases and J by 0 bases, with 13 bases between the two germline ends. The V gene's germline CDR1 is KGHSH and CDR2 LQKENI. The CDR3 is made up of 14 amino acids. DNA for the CDR3: TGTGCCAGCAGTCCCGGGACTTTGAACACTGAAGCTTTCTTT. The encoded protein is CASSPGTLNTEAFF.

This sequence joins TRBV2 and TRBJ1-2, with D unresolved. Trimming took off 6 bases at V and 10 bases at J, with 9 bases between the two ends. The CDR3 length is 10 residues. Per germline, CDR1 SNHLY and CDR2 FYNNEI. CDR3 nucleotides: TGTGCCAGCAGGGGGATCGCCTACACCTTC. This gives the protein CASRGIAYTF.

The sample holds many counts of this clonotype. The chain carries TRBV15 and TRBJ2-7; TRBD1 matches at 10 bases. CDR1 is LNHNV and CDR2 is YYDKDF in the germline V gene (reference sequence). This CDR3 spans 15 amino acids. J gave up 4 bases and V 5 bases, and 8 bases lay outside the gene matches. The CDR3 sequence: CATSGEGQGKYEQYF. The CDR3 nucleotides are TGTGCCACCAGCGGGGAGGGACAGGGGAAATACGAGCAGTACTTC.

The rearrangement links TRBV20-1 to TRBJ2-7, with 11 bases identical to TRBD2. J lost 7 bases, V lost 1 base, and 3 bases had no gene match. CDR3 size: 13 residues. Germline CDR1 reads DFQATT; CDR2 reads SNEGSKA (reference sequence). Here the CDR3 reads CSARGLAGREQYF. The CDR3 region has the DNA TGCAGTGCTAGAGGACTAGCGGGAAGGGAGCAGTACTTC.

In the case of this clonotype: Germline and junction disagree at one end, which may indicate a read error. J is TRBJ2-3 and V is TRBV14, with TRBD1 as a possible D gene (6 bases). The CDR3 loop spans 14 amino acids. Germline CDR1 is SGHDN and CDR2 is FVKESK. In DNA form, the CDR3 reads TGTGCCAACAGCTCGGGACAATTCACAGATACGCAGTATTTT. Protein: CANSSGQFTDTQYF.

The chain links TRBV2 to TRBJ1-5; D remains ambiguous. Germline CDR1 reads SNHLY; CDR2 reads FYNNEI. CDR3 length: 17 amino acids. V lost 5 bases and J lost 1, with 18 bases in between. Here the CDR3 reads CASSQRADPGSNQPQHF. CDR3 coding DNA: TGTGCCAGCAGTCAGAGGGCAGACCCCGGGAGCAATCAGCCCCAGCATTTT.

There are many counts of this clonotype. This sequence joins TRBV29-1 and TRBJ2-7; no reliable D call. This CDR3 contains 14 residues. Germline V lookup: CDR1 SQVTM, CDR2 ANQGSEA. V was pared by 3 bases and J by 0 bases, with 12 bases between. CDR3 in amino acids: CSVDPDGGSYEQYF. CDR3 nucleotide sequence: TGCAGCGTTGACCCGGACGGCGGCTCCTACGAGCAGTACTTC.

This clonotype was seen only a few times. This chain joins TRBV7-6 and TRBJ2-1; D is ambiguous. This CDR3 has 14 amino acids. Germline CDR1 is SGHVS and CDR2 is FNYEAQ. The V gene lost 3 bases and the J gene lost 8 bases, with 14 bases spanning the gap. CDR3 protein: CASSLGYWADEQFF. The CDR3 bases are TGTGCCAGCAGCTTGGGCTACTGGGCGGATGAGCAGTTCTTC.

DNA of the CDR3: TGTGCCAGCAGCCCCCAAGAAGAGTCTGAGCAGTACTTC. Translating gives CASSPQEESEQYF. The V gene is TRBV12-3 or TRBV12-4, the J gene TRBJ2-4; D is undetermined. The V gene lost 6 bases and the J gene lost 13 bases, with 19 bases spanning the gap. This CDR3 comprises 13 residues.

This chain links TRBV5-5 with TRBJ2-5; D may correspond to TRBD1 or TRBD2 (5 bases each). Trimming removed 4 bases at V and 0 bases at J, with 10 bases between. This CDR3 has 14 amino acids. Germline CDR1 reads SGHKS; CDR2 reads YYEKEE (reference sequence). Here the CDR3 reads CASSMGPNQETQYF. The CDR3 DNA sequence: TGTGCCAGCAGCATGGGACCAAACCAAGAGACCCAGTACTTC.

This clonotype came up many times. The CDR3 DNA is TGCAGCGTTGAGGGACCCCTTTACGAGCAGTACTTC. It specifies CSVEGPLYEQYF. This rearrangement joins TRBV29-1 to TRBJ2-7; D may correspond to TRBD1 or TRBD2 (5 bases each). Between the trimmed V and J ends, which lost 3 bases and 4 bases, there was a span of 10 bases. Germline V gives CDR1 SQVTM, CDR2 ANQGSEA. The CDR3 contains 12 residues.

The CDR3 DNA sequence: TGTGCCAGCAGCCCCATCATGAGGGACACTGAAGCTTTCTTT. As protein: CASSPIMRDTEAFF. V is TRBV5-5 and J is TRBJ1-1, with no clear D. Looked up from germline, CDR1 is SGHKS and CDR2 is YYEKEE (reference sequence). The CDR3 extends over 14 amino acids. V was pared by 4 bases and J by 3 bases, with 13 bases between.

The V and J genes are TRBV12-3 or TRBV12-4 and TRBJ2-7; 8 positions agree with TRBD2. The CDR3 runs to 14 residues. Trimming removed 6 bases from V and 4 bases from J; junction bases left unmatched: 8. The CDR3 DNA follows: TGTGCCAGCAGAACCGGGAGGGCCGGGTACGAGCAGTACTTC. Its protein is CASRTGRAGYEQYF.

The chain couples TRBV5-1 to TRBJ2-1; D is possibly TRBD1 (5 bases). Germline assignment: CDR1 SGHRS and CDR2 YFSETQ. The V gene lost 2 bases and the J gene lost 10 bases, with 16 bases spanning the gap. CDR3 size: 14 residues. The CDR3 is CASSFDSPSYEQFF. The CDR3 DNA reads as TGCGCCAGCAGCTTCGACAGTCCATCCTACGAGCAGTTCTTC.

In this sample, this clonotype turned up many times. J is TRBJ1-2 and V is TRBV7-2; maybe TRBD1 (5 bases). The CDR3 is made up of 13 amino acids. The germline V gene has CDR1 SGHTA and CDR2 FQGNSA. The V end was cut by 1 base, the J end by 6 bases, with 9 bases between. CDR3 amino acids: CASSLGGDNGYTF. The CDR3 nucleotides read TGTGCCAGCAGCTTAGGAGGGGATAATGGCTACACCTTC.

This clonotype was observed a few times. The chain couples TRBV20-1 to TRBJ2-3; 11 nucleotides line up with TRBD2. The ends lost 3 bases at V and 8 bases at J; junction bases unmatched: 10. Germline CDR1 and CDR2: DFQATT and SNEGSKA (reference sequence). The CDR3 has 15 residues. The CDR3, as DNA: TGCAGTGCTAGCGGGACTAGCGGTCCACAGGGTACGCAGTATTTT. Protein sequence: CSASGTSGPQGTQYF.

In its sample, this clonotype was seen a few times. The chain is built from TRBV5-1 and TRBJ2-7, with TRBD1 matching over 8 bases. The length of the CDR3 is 14 residues. Germline assignment: CDR1 SGHRS and CDR2 YFSETQ. With 4 bases clipped from V and 9 bases from J, the junction kept 12 bases outside the gene matches. For the CDR3, the DNA is TGCGCCAGCAGCGCCGGACAGGGAGTGAAGGGGCAGTACTTC. Protein sequence: CASSAGQGVKGQYF. Filled out from reference TRBV5-1 and TRBJ2-7, the complete variable domain reads KAGVTQTPRYLIKTRGQQVTLSCSPISGHRSVSWYQQTPGQGLQFLFEYFSETQRNKGNFPGRFSGRQFSNSRSEMNVSTLELGDSALYLCASSAGQGVKGQYFGPGTRLTVT.

This chain connects TRBV27 to TRBJ2-1; TRBD2 aligns across 7 bases. Per germline, CDR1 MNHEY and CDR2 SMNVEV (reference sequence). The CDR3 covers 14 residues. The junction had 14 bases not matched to a gene; V was cut back by 11 bases and J by 7 bases. CDR3 bases: TGTGCCGCATCCAGGGAGGGGTTCGGGAATGAGCAGTTCTTC. Translation: CAASREGFGNEQFF.

For the CDR3, the DNA is TGCGCCAGCAGCGAGGGTATGGATAATGAAAAACTGTTTTTT. This encodes CASSEGMDNEKLFF. The chain is built from TRBV5-1 and TRBJ1-4, with unresolved D. CDR1 is SGHRS and CDR2 is YFSETQ in the germline V gene. The CDR3 is made up of 14 amino acids. Deletions cut 4 bases from V and 4 bases from J, with 11 bases between. Variable domain in full (rest from reference TRBV5-1 and TRBJ1-4): KAGVTQTPRYLIKTRGQQVTLSCSPISGHRSVSWYQQTPGQGLQFLFEYFSETQRNKGNFPGRFSGRQFSNSRSEMNVSTLELGDSALYLCASSEGMDNEKLFFGSGTQLSVL.

This clonotype was recorded at least ten times. The rearrangement uses TRBV12-3 or TRBV12-4 and TRBJ2-1, with 7 bases lining up with TRBD2. V lost 5 bases to trimming and J lost 7 bases; unmatched junction nucleotides: 14. There are 16 residues in the CDR3. CDR3 loop: CASSTPLGGGGNEQFF. The CDR3 coding sequence is TGTGCCAGCAGTACCCCCCTGGGGGGGGGAGGGAATGAGCAGTTCTTC.

The chain combines TRBV4-1 with TRBJ2-3, with 9 positions matching TRBD2. The V and J ends lost 4 bases and 10 bases, in that order; junction bases with no gene match: 6. Germline V lookup: CDR1 MGHRA, CDR2 YSYEKL. This CDR3 is built from 13 residues. CDR3 region: CASSPQRGVPQYF. DNA for the CDR3: TGCGCCAGCAGCCCGCAGCGGGGGGTCCCGCAGTATTTT.

This clonotype has ten or more counts. This sequence joins TRBV20-1 and TRBJ2-4; weak D call: TRBD2 (5 bases). Germline V CDR1 and CDR2: DFQATT, SNEGSKA (reference sequence). Trimming shortened V by 4 bases and J by 2 bases, and 15 bases separated the two germline ends. The CDR3 loop spans 15 amino acids. CDR3 nucleotide sequence: TGCAGTGCTACCTTAGCGTCTAGGCCCAAAAACATTCAGTACTTC. It codes for CSATLASRPKNIQYF.

The sample holds a few counts of this clonotype. The CDR3 reads CATSETNGDEQFF. CDR3 nucleotide sequence: TGTGCCACCAGTGAGACAAACGGAGATGAGCAGTTCTTC. This chain connects TRBV24-1 to TRBJ2-1; D is unresolved. Germline values: CDR1 KGHDR, CDR2 SFDVKD. V was clipped by 4 bases and J by 8 bases, with 11 bases between them. The CDR3 consists of 13 residues.

This chain joins TRBV4-1 and TRBJ2-5, with a possible D match to TRBD1 (6 bases). The J call is doubtful: the DNA matches TRBJ2-7 better. The CDR3 has 13 residues. Germline-derived CDR1 and CDR2 are MGHRA and YSYEKL. The chain's CDR3 is CASSQGQVCEQYF. In DNA, the CDR3 is TGCGCCAGCAGCCAAGGACAGGTGTGCGAGCAGTACTTC.

V gene TRBV20-1 combines with J gene TRBJ2-7, with 9 bases fitting TRBD1. The J call is in doubt because the DNA end fits TRBJ2-5 better. This CDR3 has 13 amino acids. In germline, CDR1 is DFQATT, CDR2 SNEGSKA (reference sequence). DNA of the CDR3: TGCAGTGCTAGAATGGACAGGGGAGAGACCCAGTACTTC. Its translation is CSARMDRGETQYF.

The V gene is TRBV7-8, the J gene TRBJ2-5; 11 nucleotides align to TRBD2. This CDR3 spans 15 amino acids. Germline V gene lookup returns CDR1 SGHVS and CDR2 FQNEAQ. Trimming took 6 bases from V and 2 from J; bases not matched to a gene: 5. This CDR3 reads CASRLAGVGQETQYF. The DNA of the CDR3 is TGTGCCAGCAGACTAGCGGGAGTAGGTCAAGAGACCCAGTACTTC.

This clonotype was seen more than once but under ten times. V usage is TRBV7-2 and J usage is TRBJ1-5; unclear D gene. The germline V gene has CDR1 SGHTA and CDR2 FQGNSA. Trimming shortened V by 9 bases and J by 7 bases, and 19 bases separated the two germline ends. The CDR3 contains 14 residues. The CDR3 reads CARVPRVLGQPQHF. The CDR3 DNA reads as TGTGCCAGGGTTCCTAGGGTTCTGGGCCAGCCCCAGCATTTT.

V usage is TRBV9 and J usage is TRBJ2-1; TRBD2 is a possible D gene (6 bases). Trimming cost V 4 bases and J 0 bases, with 17 bases left between them. In germline, CDR1 is SGDLS, CDR2 YYNGEE. The length of the CDR3 is 17 residues. The CDR3 loop is CASSLARRGDSYNEQFF. The CDR3 DNA is TGTGCCAGCAGCCTGGCTCGGCGGGGAGACTCCTACAATGAGCAGTTCTTC.

This clonotype occurred a few times. The chain joins TRBV4-3 to TRBJ2-3; D is uncertain. Germline loops: CDR1 LGHNA, CDR2 YSLEER. The CDR3 loop spans 17 amino acids. Trimming took off 0 bases at V and 6 bases at J, with 19 bases between the two ends. The CDR3: CASSQDGVRSARDTQYF. CDR3 nucleotide sequence: TGCGCCAGCAGCCAAGATGGAGTAAGGAGCGCAAGGGATACGCAGTATTTT.

This chain uses TRBV7-3 with TRBJ2-1, with 8 positions matching TRBD2. After removal of 4 bases from V and 6 bases from J, the junction contained 11 bases not matched to a gene. The CDR3 spans 16 residues. Germline V gives CDR1 SGHTA, CDR2 FQGTGA. The CDR3 loop is CASSSPGRGAPNEQFF. The CDR3 region has the DNA TGTGCCAGCAGCTCCCCCGGGCGGGGGGCCCCCAATGAGCAGTTCTTC.